The source of this T cell receptor beta chain is a study of shared clonotypes between healthy human individuals (TCRdb year 2020). For the study in its entirety: The cohort included three men and a couple of women between 18 and 49 years of age. The study deeply sequenced blood TCR repertoires of about 5 healthy adults to estimate repertoire size and the extent of clonotype sharing between individuals. To increase sequencing depth and limit assay-specific biases, different laboratories used diverse techniques to prepare libraries and sequence TCR repertoires. Between about 0.85 and 9.5 billion PBMCs per donor were obtained by leukapheresis. For each donor, CD4 naive and CD4 memory were each run on three plates, CD8 naive on two plates, and CD8 memory on one plate.

The research as a whole found: Higher generation probabilities were observed for clonotypes shared by all four sorted-subset donors than for non-shared clonotypes. The genetic and exposure-history diversity represented was limited by the small number of donors. Sampling was restricted to blood, and TCR repertoires in tissue are likely to differ from TCR repertoires in blood. Incomplete sequencing was indicated by rarefaction of sorted-subset datasets, despite the large sequencing depth. Naive subsets generally had larger estimated clonotype richness than memory subsets. Pairwise subsampling indicated that sequencing depth was expected to affect the degree of clonotype sharing among donors. Sharing across a few donors was observed for roughly 5.4% of naive CD4, about 3.2% of naive CD8, over 2% of memory CD4, and about 0.4% of memory CD8 clonotypes.

The CDR3 starts with the cysteine, ends with the phenylalanine, and has 14 residues. Just the 42-base CDR3 DNA is kept, in frame starting at base 1. The germline V and J ends show losses of 5 bases and 5 bases respectively, and no gene match explains 7 bases of the junction. The CDR1 and CDR2 encoded by the germline V gene (reference sequence) are GTSNPN and SVGIG. About this clone itself: This clone's antigen is unknown. No quality values exist for individual bases; no much larger clone is one base distant.

Using the deep immunoSEQ assay, TCR CDR3 regions were amplified from genomic DNA by multiplex PCR. Extracted genomic DNA from each cell subset was spread evenly across all wells of several immunoSEQ 96-well plates, with each plate serving as a replicate. For sorted subsets, each replicate PCR was loaded with roughly 200 ng genomic DNA, equivalent to 30,000 or so T cell genomes. The purified libraries were quantified using a Qubit 3.0 fluorometer, sized with a Bioanalyzer 2100, and then quantified again using the KAPA Library Quantification kit. A separate single-read 150-cycle Illumina NextSeq 550 flow cell was used to sequence each immunoSEQ 96-well plate. For the original study's pipeline: The immunoSEQ output contained only junctional sequences without quality scores, so filtering could not match that applied to full-length reads. Sequences were annotated with PyIR, a Python wrapper for IgBLAST v1.9, using IMGT germline references to assign V/J genes and CDR3. Reads were filtered out if the reads had weak V/J assignments (E-value above 1e-6), no CDR3, stop codons, out-of-frame junctions, or ambiguous translated residues. V3J clonotypes were defined by identical inferred V gene, J gene, and CDR3 amino acid sequence. Percentage overlap between repertoires was computed as shared unique clonotypes divided by the size of the smaller repertoire. Three approaches were used to assess repertoire richness: RTK rarefaction, the Chao1 estimator, and Recon v2.1 estimates of unobserved clonotypes. Generation probabilities were computed with OLGA for all TCRbeta clonotypes obtained by the gDNA method from a handful of donors. TCRdb mirrors the immuneACCESS table, restricted to in-frame sequences. Some clones are absent from its copies; in checked studies, under half trace to an unresolved V gene, and the reason for the others is unknown. V and J calls and clone size are given by that table; D and trimming were obtained from the DNA. This sample holds some 2 million clones; about 95% were observed only once. Clones ranked in the top ten supply about 1.1% of the sample.

For the CD8 naive samples, CD45RO-negative cells were positively selected for CCR7, yielding a CD45RA+CCR7+ population from which TemRA cells were excluded. Healthy HIV-negative adults with no recently reported acute infections or vaccinations were included as donors. Every donor was a Caucasian adult residing in Nashville, Tennessee, USA. Blood was obtained by leukapheresis, after which PBMCs were separated by Ficoll-Histopaque density gradient centrifugation and cryopreserved in liquid nitrogen vapor phase. Analytical flow cytometry was used to check the purity and quantity of each magnetically sorted T cell population. Genomic DNA was isolated from each sorted fraction and quantified by UV absorbance on a Nanodrop 2000c.

Recombination joined TRBV30 with TRBJ1-1; the junction holds 11 bases that match TRBD1. The material sequenced was naive CD8+ T cells sorted from blood. The cell subset or site label, as the study defines it: CD45RA+CCR7+. The clonotype originates from a man between 18 and 35 years old in good health. The DNA is as follows: TGTGCCTGGGGGTCGGGACAGGGGGTTACTGAAGCTTTCTTT. Its protein reads: CAWGSGQGVTEAFF.